These 3 T cell receptor beta chains came from one sample sequenced in a study of T cell responses to AZD1222 COVID-19 vaccine. Sequencing used immunoSEQ multiplex PCR; TCRdb keeps in-frame clones, though not all of them. Of about 140,000 clones detected, over 90% appear once; the ten largest clones hold 3% to 4.5%. The sequences come from peripheral blood, collected 28 days after the second AZD1222 dose. These receptors were obtained from an adult who received the AZD1222 COVID-19 vaccine.

The chain recombines TRBV28 with TRBJ1-2, with 8 bases fitting TRBD1. J was trimmed by 1 base and V by 6 bases; bases with no gene match: 13. In germline, CDR1 is MDHEN, CDR2 SYDVKM. The CDR3 totals 17 residues. In DNA form, the CDR3 reads TGTGCCAGCAGGGGAGGACAGGGCAAGGAAATTAACTATGGCTACACCTTC. Amino acid sequence: CASRGGQGKEINYGYTF.

The genes are TRBV11-3 and TRBJ2-5, with a tentative D call TRBD2 (6 bases). The ends were cut back, 5 bases at V and 1 base at J, with 11 bases in the middle. Germline-derived CDR1 and CDR2 are SGHNT and YENEEA. The CDR3 length is 14 residues. CDR3 sequence reads: CASSRGRSQETQYF. The CDR3 DNA follows: TGTGCCAGCAGCCGGGGGAGATCCCAAGAGACCCAGTACTTC.

The V and J genes are TRBV18 and TRBJ1-1; TRBD1 is a possible D gene (5 bases). V was clipped by 6 bases and J by 2 bases, with 10 bases between them. The CDR3 totals 13 residues. Germline values: CDR1 KGHSH, CDR2 LQKENI. Written as DNA, the CDR3 is TGTGCCAGCTCCCAGACAGTCAACACTGAAGCTTTCTTT. It is translated as CASSQTVNTEAFF.